The 5 T cell receptor beta chains presented below share a single source sample, sequenced in a study of technical replicates of blood from a few donors. Sequencing used immunoSEQ multiplex PCR; TCRdb keeps in-frame clones, though not all of them. The sample contains roughly 65,000 clones, approximately 84% of which appear only once. Sample: PBMCs. The receptors stem from a human donor in good health. Some clones in this sample may be carry-over from other donors' samples.

The rearrangement uses TRBV15 and TRBJ1-6; D is unresolved. CDR3 length: 12 amino acids. Trimming took 0 bases from V and 18 from J, leaving 12 bases between them. Per germline, CDR1 LNHNV and CDR2 YYDKDF (reference sequence). DNA for the CDR3: TGTGCCACCAGCAGAGAGACGCACCGCGGCCACTTT. As protein: CATSRETHRGHF.

The chain has TRBV7-9 and TRBJ1-2; possible D gene TRBD1, 5 bases. The CDR3 runs to 13 residues. CDR1 SEHNR and CDR2 FQNEAQ come from the germline V gene (reference sequence). V dropped 1 base and J dropped 7 bases, with 10 bases sitting between them. CDR3 sequence: CASSLGAGPGYTF. Written as DNA, the CDR3 is TGTGCCAGCAGCTTAGGAGCAGGGCCTGGCTACACCTTC.

The CDR3 DNA reads as TGTGCCAGCAGTGAAAAGGGGGAGCCCCCGGATACGCAGTATTTT. Its protein is CASSEKGEPPDTQYF. The chain recombines TRBV6-4 with TRBJ2-3; D is perhaps TRBD1 (6 bases). Germline assignment: CDR1 MRHNA and CDR2 SNTAGT. The CDR3 is made up of 15 amino acids. V was pared by 3 bases and J by 6 bases, with 16 bases between.

The rearrangement uses TRBV9 and TRBJ1-3; no clear D gene. This CDR3 is built from 15 residues. Looked up from germline, CDR1 is SGDLS and CDR2 is YYNGEE. Trimming left V 4 bases short and J 2 bases short, with 13 bases between. CDR3 protein: CASSLTVAPGNTIYF. The CDR3 nucleotides are TGTGCCAGCAGCTTAACAGTGGCCCCTGGAAACACCATATATTTT.

The chain is built from TRBV29-1 and TRBJ2-7, with D possibly matching TRBD1 (6 bases). V was shortened by 4 bases and J by 6 bases, with 16 bases between the two germline ends. The CDR3 spans 13 residues. In germline, CDR1 is SQVTM, CDR2 ANQGSEA. In DNA form, the CDR3 reads TGCAGCGTTGGAAGGGGGTCAGGGGCCGAGCAGTACTTC. Translating it yields CSVGRGSGAEQYF.